The 6 T cell receptor beta chains listed next were all sequenced from one sample in a study of control samples from healthy donors and cancer patients. Sequencing used immunoSEQ multiplex PCR; TCRdb keeps in-frame clones, though not all of them. The sample comprises under 150,000 clones, over 90% of which are singletons, and approximately 2.5% rests with the top ten. The sequencing sample was made of blood. Every receptor here comes from a young man in good health.

The rearrangement uses TRBV11-2 and TRBJ1-3; D not resolved. The CDR3 spans 13 residues. The germline V gene has CDR1 SGHAT and CDR2 FQNNGV. V lost 5 bases, J lost 4 bases, and 9 bases lay in between. The CDR3 reads CASSPERGNTIYF. CDR3 DNA: TGTGCCAGCAGCCCCGAAAGGGGAAACACCATATATTTT.

The V gene is TRBV6-5, the J gene TRBJ1-3, with 7 bases fitting TRBD1. Germline V gene data show CDR1 as MNHEY and CDR2 as SVGAGI. V shed 5 bases and J 4 bases; nucleotides not matched to a gene: 5. This CDR3 contains 14 residues. The CDR3 DNA is TGTGCCAGCAGTCCCGGGACAGCCGGAAACACCATATATTTT. Residues: CASSPGTAGNTIYF.

V usage is TRBV7-2 and J usage is TRBJ2-1; perhaps TRBD1 as D (6 bases). CDR3 length equals 11 residues. V lost 7 bases, J lost 8 bases, and 9 bases lay in between. From germline, CDR1 is SGHTA and CDR2 FQGNSA. CDR3 nucleotides: TGTGCCAGCACAACAGGGCATGAGCAGTTCTTC. The encoded protein is CASTTGHEQFF.

The gene calls are TRBV7-2 and TRBJ2-6; 7 nucleotides agree with TRBD2. CDR3 length equals 18 residues. Losses at the gene ends were 5 bases for V and 0 bases for J; bases not matched to a gene: 10. Germline CDR1 SGHTA, CDR2 FQGNSA. The DNA for the CDR3 is TGTGCCAGCAGCAAAAGGCTAGCGGAAAGCTCTGGGGCCAACGTCCTGACTTTC. Translated: CASSKRLAESSGANVLTF.

J is TRBJ1-4 and V is TRBV5-5; D not certain. V was shortened by 2 bases and J by 5 bases, with 7 bases between the two germline ends. This CDR3 is built from 13 residues. Germline lookup yields CDR1 SGHKS and CDR2 YYEKEE (reference sequence). CDR3 nucleotide sequence: TGTGCCAGCAGCTTAGGTACGAATGAAAAACTGTTTTTT. Protein sequence: CASSLGTNEKLFF.

For the CDR3, the DNA is TGTGCCAGCAGCAAAGAGCAGGGCGGCTCCTACGAGCAGTACGTC. Translation: CASSKEQGGSYEQYV. V and J are TRBV21-1 and TRBJ2-7; the DNA was not used to check the table's D call, TRBD1. TRBV21-1 is annotated as a pseudogene. The CDR3 extends over 15 amino acids.